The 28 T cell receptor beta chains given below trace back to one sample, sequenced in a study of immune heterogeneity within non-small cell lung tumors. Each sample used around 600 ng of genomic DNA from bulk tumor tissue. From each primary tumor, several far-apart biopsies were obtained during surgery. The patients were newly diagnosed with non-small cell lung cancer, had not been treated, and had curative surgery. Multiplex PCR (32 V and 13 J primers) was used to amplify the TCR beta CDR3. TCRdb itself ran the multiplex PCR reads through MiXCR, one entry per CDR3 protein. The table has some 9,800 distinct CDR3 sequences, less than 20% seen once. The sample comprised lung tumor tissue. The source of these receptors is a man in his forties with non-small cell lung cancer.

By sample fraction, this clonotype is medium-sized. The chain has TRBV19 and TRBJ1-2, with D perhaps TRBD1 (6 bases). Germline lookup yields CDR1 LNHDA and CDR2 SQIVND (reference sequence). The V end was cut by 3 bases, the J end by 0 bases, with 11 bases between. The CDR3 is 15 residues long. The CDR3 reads CASSIWGPPNYGYTF. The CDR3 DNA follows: TGTGCCAGTAGTATTTGGGGGCCTCCTAACTATGGCTACACCTTC.

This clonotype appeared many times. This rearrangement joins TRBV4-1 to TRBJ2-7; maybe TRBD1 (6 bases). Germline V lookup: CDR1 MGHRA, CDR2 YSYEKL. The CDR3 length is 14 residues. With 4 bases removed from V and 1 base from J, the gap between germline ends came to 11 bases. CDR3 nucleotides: TGCGCCAGCAGCCCCACGACAGGTTCCTACGAGCAGTACTTC. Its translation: CASSPTTGSYEQYF.

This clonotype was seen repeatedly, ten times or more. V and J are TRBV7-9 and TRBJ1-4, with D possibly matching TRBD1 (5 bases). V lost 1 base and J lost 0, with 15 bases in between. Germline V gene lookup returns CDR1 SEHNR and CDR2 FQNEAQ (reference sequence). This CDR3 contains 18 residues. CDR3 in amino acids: CASSLERGRRTTNEKLFF. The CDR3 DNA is TGTGCCAGCAGCTTAGAACGGGGCAGGCGAACAACTAATGAAAAACTGTTTTTT.

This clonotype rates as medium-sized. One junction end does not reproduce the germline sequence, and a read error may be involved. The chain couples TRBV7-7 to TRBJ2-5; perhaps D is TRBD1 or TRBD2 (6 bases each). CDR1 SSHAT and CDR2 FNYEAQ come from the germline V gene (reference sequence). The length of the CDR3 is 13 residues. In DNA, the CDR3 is TGTGCTAGCAGCCAAGGGGGGCAAGAGACCCAGTACTTC. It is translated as CASSQGGQETQYF.

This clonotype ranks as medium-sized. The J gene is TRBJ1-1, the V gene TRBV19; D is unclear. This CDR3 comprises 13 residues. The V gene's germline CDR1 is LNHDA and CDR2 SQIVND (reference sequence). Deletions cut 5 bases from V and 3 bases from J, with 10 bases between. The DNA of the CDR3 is TGTGCCAGTAGTTTCCGGATTGACACTGAAGCTTTCTTT. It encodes CASSFRIDTEAFF. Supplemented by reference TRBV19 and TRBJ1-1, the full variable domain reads DGGITQSPKYLFRKEGQNVTLSCEQNLNHDAMYWYRQDPGQGLRLIYYSQIVNDFQKGDIAEGYSVSREKKESFPLTVTSAQKNPTAFYLCASSFRIDTEAFFGQGTRLTVV.

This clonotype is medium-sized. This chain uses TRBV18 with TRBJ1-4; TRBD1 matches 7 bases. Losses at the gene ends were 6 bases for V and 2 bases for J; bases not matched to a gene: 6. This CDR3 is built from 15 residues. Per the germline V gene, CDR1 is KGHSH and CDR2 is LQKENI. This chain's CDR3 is CASSSTGATNEKLFF. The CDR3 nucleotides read TGTGCCAGCTCCTCCACAGGGGCGACTAATGAAAAACTGTTTTTT.

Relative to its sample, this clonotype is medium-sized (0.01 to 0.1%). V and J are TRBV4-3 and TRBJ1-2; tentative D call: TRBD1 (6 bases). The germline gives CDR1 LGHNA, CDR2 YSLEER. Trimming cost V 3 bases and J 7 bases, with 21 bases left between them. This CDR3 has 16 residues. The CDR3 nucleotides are TGCGCCAGCAGCCAGTTACCACAGGGTTTGGGAGGTGGCTACACCTTC. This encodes CASSQLPQGLGGGYTF.

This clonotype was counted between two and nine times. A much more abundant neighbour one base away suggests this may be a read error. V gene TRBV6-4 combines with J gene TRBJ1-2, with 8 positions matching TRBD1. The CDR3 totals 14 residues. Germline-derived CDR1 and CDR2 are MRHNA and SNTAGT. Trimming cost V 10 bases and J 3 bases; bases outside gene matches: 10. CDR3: CAIIQDREYYGYTF. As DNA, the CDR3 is TGTGCCATCATCCAGGACAGGGAATACTATGGCTACACCTTC.

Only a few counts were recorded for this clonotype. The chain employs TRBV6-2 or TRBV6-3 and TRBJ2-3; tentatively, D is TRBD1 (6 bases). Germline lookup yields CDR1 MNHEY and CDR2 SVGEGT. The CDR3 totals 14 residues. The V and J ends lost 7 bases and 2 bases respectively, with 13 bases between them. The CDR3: CASTRTALTDTQYF. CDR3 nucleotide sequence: TGTGCCAGCACCCGGACAGCTCTCACAGATACGCAGTATTTT.

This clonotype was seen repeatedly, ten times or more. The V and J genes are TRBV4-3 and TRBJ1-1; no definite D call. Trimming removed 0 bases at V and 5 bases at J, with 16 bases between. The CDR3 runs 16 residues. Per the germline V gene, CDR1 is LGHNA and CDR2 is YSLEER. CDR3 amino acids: CASSQESLGWETEAFF. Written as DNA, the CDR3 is TGCGCCAGCAGCCAAGAGAGTCTGGGGTGGGAAACTGAAGCTTTCTTT.

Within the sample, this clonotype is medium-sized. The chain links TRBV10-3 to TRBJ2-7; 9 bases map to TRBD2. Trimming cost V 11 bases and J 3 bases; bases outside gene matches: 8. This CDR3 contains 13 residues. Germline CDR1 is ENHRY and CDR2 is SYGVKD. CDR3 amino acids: CASSSGRFYEQYF. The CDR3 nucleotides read TGTGCCTCCAGTAGCGGGAGATTCTACGAGCAGTACTTC.

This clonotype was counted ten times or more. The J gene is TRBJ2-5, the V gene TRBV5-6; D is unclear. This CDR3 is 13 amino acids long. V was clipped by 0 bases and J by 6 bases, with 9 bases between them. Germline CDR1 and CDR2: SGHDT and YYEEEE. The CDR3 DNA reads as TGTGCCAGCAGCTTGGATCCCGGACAGACCCAGTACTTC. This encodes CASSLDPGQTQYF.

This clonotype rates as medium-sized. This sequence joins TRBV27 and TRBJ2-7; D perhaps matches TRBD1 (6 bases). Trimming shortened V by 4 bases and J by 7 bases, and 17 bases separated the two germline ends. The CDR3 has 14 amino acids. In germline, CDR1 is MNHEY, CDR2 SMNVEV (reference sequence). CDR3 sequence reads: CASSSGTTLREQYF. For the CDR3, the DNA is TGTGCCAGCAGTTCCGGGACAACCCTTAGGGAGCAGTACTTC.

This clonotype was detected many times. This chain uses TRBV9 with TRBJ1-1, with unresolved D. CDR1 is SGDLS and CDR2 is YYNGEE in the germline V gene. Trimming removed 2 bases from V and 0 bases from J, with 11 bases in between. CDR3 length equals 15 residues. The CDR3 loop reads CASSVRQNMNTEAFF. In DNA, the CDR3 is TGTGCCAGCAGCGTGCGGCAGAACATGAACACTGAAGCTTTCTTT.

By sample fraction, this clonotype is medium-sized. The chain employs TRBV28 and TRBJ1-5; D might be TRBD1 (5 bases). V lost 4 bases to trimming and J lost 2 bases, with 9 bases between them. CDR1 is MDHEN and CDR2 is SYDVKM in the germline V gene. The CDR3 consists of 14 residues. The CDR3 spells CASSWRQRNQPQHF. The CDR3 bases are TGTGCCAGCAGTTGGCGACAGCGCAATCAGCCCCAGCATTTT.

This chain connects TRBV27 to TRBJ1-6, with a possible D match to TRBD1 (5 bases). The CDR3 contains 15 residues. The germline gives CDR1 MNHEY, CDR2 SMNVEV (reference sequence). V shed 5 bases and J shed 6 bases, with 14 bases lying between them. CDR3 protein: CASSKLGAANSPLHF. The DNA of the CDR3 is TGTGCCAGCAGTAAATTAGGGGCAGCTAATTCACCCCTCCACTTT.

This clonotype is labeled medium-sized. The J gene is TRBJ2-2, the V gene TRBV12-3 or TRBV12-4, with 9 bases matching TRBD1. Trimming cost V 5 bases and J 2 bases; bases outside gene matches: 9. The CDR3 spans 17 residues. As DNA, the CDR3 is TGTGCCAGCAGTGTATGGACAGGGGCCATCAACACCGGGGAGCTGTTTTTT. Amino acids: CASSVWTGAINTGELFF.

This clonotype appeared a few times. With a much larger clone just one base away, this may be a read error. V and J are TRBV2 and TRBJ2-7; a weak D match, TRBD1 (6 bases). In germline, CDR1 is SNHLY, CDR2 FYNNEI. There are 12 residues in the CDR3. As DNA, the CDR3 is TGTGTCAGCAGTCAAAACAGGGATGAGCAGTACTTC. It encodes CVSSQNRDEQYF.

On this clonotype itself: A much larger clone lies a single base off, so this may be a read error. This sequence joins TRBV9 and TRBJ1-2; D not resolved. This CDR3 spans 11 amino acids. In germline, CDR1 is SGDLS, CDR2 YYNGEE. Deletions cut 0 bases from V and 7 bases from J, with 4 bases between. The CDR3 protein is CASSVEGGYTF. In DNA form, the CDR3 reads TGTGCCAGCAGCGTAGAAGGTGGCTACACCTTC.

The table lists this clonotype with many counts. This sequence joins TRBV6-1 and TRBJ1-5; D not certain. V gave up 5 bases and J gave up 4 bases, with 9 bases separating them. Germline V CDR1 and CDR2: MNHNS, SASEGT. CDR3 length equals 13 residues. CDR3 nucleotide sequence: TGTGCCAGCAGTCGATACACAAATCAGCCCCAGCATTTT. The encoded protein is CASSRYTNQPQHF.

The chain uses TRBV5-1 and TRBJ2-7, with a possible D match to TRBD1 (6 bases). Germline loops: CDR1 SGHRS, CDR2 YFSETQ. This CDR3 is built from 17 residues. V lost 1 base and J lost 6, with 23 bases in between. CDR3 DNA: TGCGCCAGCAGCTTGACGGTTGGGTGGCAGGGGCCCCTCGAGCAGTACTTC. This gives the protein CASSLTVGWQGPLEQYF. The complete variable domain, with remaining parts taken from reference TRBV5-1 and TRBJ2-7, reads KAGVTQTPRYLIKTRGQQVTLSCSPISGHRSVSWYQQTPGQGLQFLFEYFSETQRNKGNFPGRFSGRQFSNSRSEMNVSTLELGDSALYLCASSLTVGWQGPLEQYFGPGTRLTVT.

CDR3 sequence reads: CASRRTSGTISEQFF. For the CDR3, the DNA is TGTGCCAGCAGGCGCACTAGCGGGACGATCAGTGAGCAGTTCTTC. The chain has TRBV12-3 or TRBV12-4 and TRBJ2-1, with 10 bases lining up with TRBD2. The CDR3 consists of 15 residues. The trim removed 6 bases at V and 9 bases at J, leaving 11 bases unmatched.

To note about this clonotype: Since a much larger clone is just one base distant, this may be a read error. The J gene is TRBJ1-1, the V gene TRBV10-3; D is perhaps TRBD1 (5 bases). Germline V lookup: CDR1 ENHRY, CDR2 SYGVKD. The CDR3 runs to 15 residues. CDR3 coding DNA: TGTGCCATCAGTCCCAGCTCTTGGGCGGACACTGAATCTTTCTTT. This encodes CAISPSSWADTESFF.

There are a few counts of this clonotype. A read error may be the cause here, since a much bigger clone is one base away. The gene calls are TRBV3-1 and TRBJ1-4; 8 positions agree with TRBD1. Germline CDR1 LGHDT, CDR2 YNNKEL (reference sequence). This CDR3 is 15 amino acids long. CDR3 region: CANSQAGGEGEKLFF. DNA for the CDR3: TGTGCCAACAGCCAAGCAGGGGGCGAGGGAGAAAAACTGTTTTTT.

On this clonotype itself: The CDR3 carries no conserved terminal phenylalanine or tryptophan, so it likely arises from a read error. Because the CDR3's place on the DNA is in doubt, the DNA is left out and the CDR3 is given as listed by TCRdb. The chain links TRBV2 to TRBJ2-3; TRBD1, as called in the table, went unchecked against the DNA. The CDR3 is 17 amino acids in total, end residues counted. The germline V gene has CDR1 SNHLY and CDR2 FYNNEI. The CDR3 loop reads CASSVDGQQTYEQYFGP.

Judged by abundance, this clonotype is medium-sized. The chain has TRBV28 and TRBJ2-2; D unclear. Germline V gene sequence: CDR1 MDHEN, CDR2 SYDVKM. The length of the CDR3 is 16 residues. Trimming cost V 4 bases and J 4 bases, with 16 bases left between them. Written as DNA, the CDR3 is TGTGCCAGCAGTTATACCGGGTGGGCCCCCACCGGGGAGCTGTTTTTT. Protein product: CASSYTGWAPTGELFF.

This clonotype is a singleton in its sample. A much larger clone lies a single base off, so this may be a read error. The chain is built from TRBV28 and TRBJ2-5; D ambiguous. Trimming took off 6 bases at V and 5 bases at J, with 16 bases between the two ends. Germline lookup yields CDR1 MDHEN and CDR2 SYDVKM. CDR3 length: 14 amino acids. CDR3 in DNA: TGTGCCAGCAGAATCACCCTTTCTGGGGAGACCCAGTACTTC. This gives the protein CASRITLSGETQYF.

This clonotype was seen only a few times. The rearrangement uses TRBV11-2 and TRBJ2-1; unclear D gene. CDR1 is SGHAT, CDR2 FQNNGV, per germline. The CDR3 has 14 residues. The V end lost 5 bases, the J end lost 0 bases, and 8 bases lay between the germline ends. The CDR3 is CASSAKSSYNEQFF. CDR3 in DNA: TGTGCCAGCAGCGCTAAAAGCTCCTACAATGAGCAGTTCTTC.